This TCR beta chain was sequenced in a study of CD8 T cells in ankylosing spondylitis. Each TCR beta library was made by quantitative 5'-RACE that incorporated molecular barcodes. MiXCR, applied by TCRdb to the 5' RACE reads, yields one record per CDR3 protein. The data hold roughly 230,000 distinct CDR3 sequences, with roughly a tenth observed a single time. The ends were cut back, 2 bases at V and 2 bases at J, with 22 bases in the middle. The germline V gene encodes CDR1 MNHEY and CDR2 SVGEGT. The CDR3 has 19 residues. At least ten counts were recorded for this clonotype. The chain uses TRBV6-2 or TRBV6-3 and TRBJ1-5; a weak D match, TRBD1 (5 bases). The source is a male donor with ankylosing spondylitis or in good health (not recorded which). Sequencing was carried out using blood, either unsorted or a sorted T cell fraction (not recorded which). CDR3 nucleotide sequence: TGTGCCAGCAGTTACACCTCCGGAGGGGTATGGAGAGGCAATCAGCCCCAGCATTTT. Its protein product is CASSYTSGGVWRGNQPQHF.